The text below deals with one T cell receptor (beta chain). Its specific antigen is unknown. Base qualities are not provided; no much larger clone lies one nucleotide away. Explained via the paper, the time point label denotes: baseline, week 1 (first vaccination visit). The sample's treatment or condition label is to be understood as: pre-vaccination baseline after standard-of-care therapy. The donors had newly diagnosed IDH1-mutant astrocytomas of WHO grade 3 or 4 that showed loss of nuclear ATRX. The samples were drawn from NOA16, a multicentre, single-arm, open-label phase I trial in Germany that tested a mutant IDH1 peptide vaccine in humans for the first time. Blood drawn at visit V03 was used as the baseline sample for immunogenicity testing. Genomic DNA for TCRB sequencing was extracted from EDTA blood using the DNeasy Blood and Tissue Kit. These data originate in a study of a mutant IDH1 vaccine in newly diagnosed glioma (dated by TCRdb to the early 2020s). For context, the study as a whole: Of the 32 treated patients, about 60% were male and approximately 38% were female, and the mean age was 40.4 years. Before enrollment, patients had received standard therapy of radiotherapy alone, temozolomide alone, or radiochemotherapy with temozolomide; most received the combination. Six visits were used for peripheral blood collection: V03 (baseline), V05, V07, V10, V12 and V13. Longitudinal TCRB deep sequencing was performed for roughly 25 treated patients wherever samples were available for exploratory analyses.

Library preparation employed the immunoSEQ multiplex PCR assay. Rearranged TCR beta chain sequences were amplified using the hsTCRB Kit according to the manufacturer's protocol. An Illumina MiSeq was used to sequence the TCRB libraries. As for the authors' bioinformatics: The proprietary platform of the kit vendor was used for demultiplexing, trimming and gene mapping. TCRdb took over this immuneACCESS table, retaining in-frame rearrangements with V and J assigned. Such tables are incomplete; in checked studies, under half of the missing clones stem from an unresolved V gene, and the remainder is unexplained. The DNA was the basis for D and trimming; V, J and clone size are from that table. Present in this sample are 80,000 to 100,000 clones, over 75% of which were seen just once. The ten largest account for less than 5.5% of the sample. Looking up the germline V gene yields CDR1 SGHRS and CDR2 YFSETQ. V is pared back by 4 bases and J by 6 bases, with 17 bases lying between the germline termini. CDR3 length: 15 amino acids, cysteine to phenylalanine. Only the CDR3 region is kept as DNA, spanning 45 bases read in frame from base 1.

What the work shows at the level of the full study, not this receptor alone: PBMC samples for TCRB deep sequencing were selected based on availability. It was noted by the authors that analyses of patient blood samples could not be reproduced owing to sample limitations. Immune responses induced by the vaccine were seen in approximately 92% of patients across multiple MHC alleles. Changes in the top peripheral T cell clonotypes picked up by TCRB sequencing did not appear to be linked to pseudoprogression.

Here the sequenced sample was PBMCs, taken from a glioma patient treated with radiotherapy, temozolomide or both. This chain joins TRBV5-1 to TRBJ1-5, with a tentative D gene TRBD1 over 5 matching bases. The TCR sequence derives from a man in his forties with glioma. Some clones in this sample may be carry-over from other donors' samples. The CDR3 protein: CASSLGGGVPQPQHF. The bases read TGCGCCAGCAGCCTCGGGGGTGGGGTTCCTCAGCCCCAGCATTTT.